One and the same sample provided the 21 T cell receptor beta chains below, sequenced in a study of PD-1 blockade in classical Hodgkin lymphoma (dated by TCRdb to about 2020). In the paper's terms, the time point label means: newly diagnosed, previously untreated cHL patient sample. Receptor libraries were prepared by the immunoSEQ multiplex PCR assay. TCRdb carries this immuneACCESS record with in-frame sequences only. Its versions omit some clonotypes, under half of them owing to an unresolved V gene in the studies checked, with the rest unexplained. For this sample there are 70,000 or so clones; roughly 92% appear just once. Clones ranked in the top ten supply roughly 2.5% of the sample. The source material was peripheral blood mononuclear cells (PBMCs). Receptors originate from a human donor with classical Hodgkin lymphoma.

The chain links TRBV28 to TRBJ1-2; D gene unclear. Germline CDR1 reads MDHEN; CDR2 reads SYDVKM. The germline V and J ends were trimmed by 8 bases and 11 bases, with 24 bases remaining between them. This CDR3 is built from 14 residues. In nucleotides, the CDR3 is TGTGCCAGCGGTTCGGCCGGGCCCGTAGTAGGGTACACCTTC. Its translation: CASGSAGPVVGYTF.

The chain recombines TRBV7-3 with TRBJ2-3; a possible D gene is TRBD1 (6 bases). This CDR3 contains 15 residues. Trimming took 2 bases from V and 5 from J, leaving 14 bases between them. Germline CDR1 and CDR2: SGHTA and FQGTGA. CDR3 amino acids: CASSLGRGFEDTQYF. The DNA for the CDR3 is TGTGCCAGCAGCTTAGGCAGGGGCTTTGAAGATACGCAGTATTTT. Combining the CDR3 with reference TRBV7-3 and TRBJ2-3 gives the whole variable domain GAGVSQTPSNKVTEKGKYVELRCDPISGHTALYWYRQSLGQGPEFLIYFQGTGAADDSGLPNDRFFAVRPEGSVSTLKIQRTERGDSAVYLCASSLGRGFEDTQYFGPGTRLTVL.

The chain employs TRBV7-8 and TRBJ2-3, with TRBD2 matching over 12 bases. V was clipped by 2 bases and J by 8 bases; unmatched bases: 14. The CDR3 totals 18 residues. Per the germline V gene, CDR1 is SGHVS and CDR2 is FQNEAQ. CDR3: CASSLNQKTSGRGVTQYF. The DNA for the CDR3 is TGTGCCAGCAGCTTAAACCAAAAGACTAGCGGGAGAGGGGTTACGCAGTATTTT.

V and J are TRBV27 and TRBJ1-2; 7 nucleotides line up with TRBD1. The CDR3 spans 16 residues. After removal of 4 bases from V and 0 bases from J, the junction contained 8 bases not matched to a gene. Germline V gives CDR1 MNHEY, CDR2 SMNVEV (reference sequence). CDR3 in DNA: TGTGCCAGCAGTTCCCTCGGACAGGATGCTAACTATGGCTACACCTTC. It is translated as CASSSLGQDANYGYTF.

This rearrangement joins TRBV19 to TRBJ2-3, with D unclear. The CDR3 runs to 14 residues. CDR1 LNHDA and CDR2 SQIVND come from the germline V gene (reference sequence). V was cut by 7 bases and J by 2 bases, with 13 bases left in between. CDR3 amino acids: CASTYGAVTDTQYF. The CDR3 DNA is TGTGCCAGTACCTATGGTGCAGTCACAGATACGCAGTATTTT.

The genes are TRBV29-1 and TRBJ1-1; D perhaps matches TRBD1 (6 bases). CDR1 and CDR2 (germline): SQVTM, ANQGSEA. CDR3 size: 13 residues. Trimming took 6 bases from V and 7 from J, leaving 18 bases between them. The CDR3 DNA is TGCAGCGTCCACAGGGCCCCGGGGGGTGAAGCTTTCTTT. Protein: CSVHRAPGGEAFF.

The chain has TRBV4-1 and TRBJ1-6; no firm D call. Germline lookup yields CDR1 MGHRA and CDR2 YSYEKL. CDR3 length equals 15 residues. The germline V and J ends were trimmed by 1 base and 7 bases, with 11 bases remaining between them. The CDR3: CASSQVRGLNSPLHF. CDR3 DNA: TGCGCCAGCAGCCAAGTAAGAGGCCTCAATTCACCCCTCCACTTT.

This rearrangement joins TRBV27 to TRBJ2-1; 10 nucleotides match TRBD2. The CDR3 sequence is 16 residues long. Germline loops: CDR1 MNHEY, CDR2 SMNVEV (reference sequence). The ends lost 7 bases at V and 7 bases at J; junction bases unmatched: 13. The chain's CDR3 is CASIDLQRGGDNEQFF. In nucleotides, the CDR3 is TGTGCCAGCATCGATCTCCAGCGGGGGGGCGATAATGAGCAGTTCTTC.

This rearrangement joins TRBV28 to TRBJ2-6, with D hard to call. CDR1 and CDR2 from the germline V gene are MDHEN and SYDVKM. CDR3 length equals 14 residues. Trimming stripped 8 bases from V and 0 bases from J, with 8 bases between. In nucleotides, the CDR3 is TGTGCCAGCGCCAAGGCCTCTGGGGCCAACGTCCTGACTTTC. As protein: CASAKASGANVLTF. The variable domain in full, with the rest retrieved from reference TRBV28 and TRBJ2-6, is DVKVTQSSRYLVKRTGEKVFLECVQDMDHENMFWYRQDPGLGLRLIYFSYDVKMKEKGDIPEGYSVSREKKERFSLILESASTNQTSMYLCASAKASGANVLTFGAGSRLTVL.

The chain carries TRBV28 and TRBJ1-1, with no clear D. The CDR3 has 13 residues. The V end lost 6 bases, the J end lost 7 bases, and 15 bases lay between the germline ends. The germline V gene has CDR1 MDHEN and CDR2 SYDVKM. DNA of the CDR3: TGTGCCAGCAGGCATCGGGAGTTCAGTGAAGCTTTCTTT. This translates into CASRHREFSEAFF.

The chain combines TRBV15 with TRBJ1-3, with D tentatively TRBD1 (5 bases). The CDR3 is 19 residues long. Trimming shortened V by 2 bases and J by 0 bases, and 20 bases separated the two germline ends. From germline, CDR1 is LNHNV and CDR2 YYDKDF (reference sequence). CDR3 sequence: CATSRPGPGRPISGNTIYF. The CDR3, as DNA: TGTGCCACCAGCAGACCAGGACCGGGACGCCCCATCTCTGGAAACACCATATATTTT.

J is TRBJ1-2 and V is TRBV28; D is undetermined. V was pared by 3 bases and J by 8 bases, with 16 bases between. The CDR3 is 14 amino acids. The V gene's germline CDR1 is MDHEN and CDR2 SYDVKM. The chain's CDR3 is CASSFGGNLGGYTF. CDR3 sequence (DNA): TGTGCCAGCAGTTTTGGAGGGAACTTAGGAGGCTACACCTTC.

This clone was recorded a few times. The rearrangement links TRBV28 to TRBJ2-6; D may be TRBD2 (6 bases). Germline V gene data show CDR1 as MDHEN and CDR2 as SYDVKM. This CDR3 contains 15 residues. V dropped 6 bases and J dropped 4 bases, with 13 bases sitting between them. The CDR3 protein is CASSPPRGGANVLTF. CDR3 sequence (DNA): TGTGCCAGCAGCCCTCCCCGGGGGGGGGCCAACGTCCTGACTTTC.

The chain has TRBV11-2 and TRBJ2-2, with 10 bases matching TRBD2. The germline V gene has CDR1 SGHAT and CDR2 FQNNGV. J gave up 2 bases and V 5 bases, and 5 bases lay outside the gene matches. The CDR3 runs 16 residues. CDR3 residues: CASSPRTSGNTGELFF. The CDR3 coding sequence is TGTGCCAGCAGCCCCCGGACTAGCGGTAACACCGGGGAGCTGTTTTTT.

V and J are TRBV11-2 and TRBJ2-4; 8 nucleotides agree with TRBD1. Losses at the gene ends were 3 bases for V and 3 bases for J; bases not matched to a gene: 7. Germline assignment: CDR1 SGHAT and CDR2 FQNNGV. The CDR3 spans 16 residues. In DNA, the CDR3 is TGTGCCAGCAGCTTCCGGACAGGGCCGGGCAAAAACATTCAGTACTTC. This translates into CASSFRTGPGKNIQYF.

V is TRBV4-1 and J is TRBJ2-7; 9 bases match TRBD2. The V and J ends lost 3 bases and 3 bases, in that order; junction bases with no gene match: 6. The CDR3 extends over 15 amino acids. Germline V CDR1 and CDR2: MGHRA, YSYEKL. This CDR3 is CASSQERGVGYEQYF. CDR3 DNA sequence: TGCGCCAGCAGCCAGGAGCGGGGGGTGGGCTACGAGCAGTACTTC.

The table lists this clone with a count of one. The chain couples TRBV7-8 to TRBJ2-5; unclear D gene. V lost 1 base and J 1 base, leaving 10 bases between the germline ends. The V gene's germline CDR1 is SGHVS and CDR2 FQNEAQ. The CDR3 is made up of 15 amino acids. DNA of the CDR3: TGTGCCAGCAGCTTAGTGCCCTCAAGCCAAGAGACCCAGTACTTC. Amino acid sequence: CASSLVPSSQETQYF.

V is TRBV6-6 and J is TRBJ1-1; maybe TRBD1 (5 bases). This CDR3 has 13 residues. V lost 2 bases and J lost 6, with 10 bases in between. The V gene's germline CDR1 is MNHNY and CDR2 SVGAGI (reference sequence). DNA for the CDR3: TGTGCCAGCAGTTACCCAGGGTGGGCTGAAGCTTTCTTT. It translates to CASSYPGWAEAFF.

A word on this clone: Germline and junction disagree at one end, which may indicate a read error. The CDR3 sequence is CTSSETGGSYEQYF. The CDR3, as DNA: TGTACCAGCAGCGAGACAGGGGGCTCCTACGAGCAGTACTTC. V usage is TRBV6-5 and J usage is TRBJ2-7; 9 bases fit TRBD1. In germline, CDR1 is MNHEY, CDR2 SVGAGI. The CDR3 contains 14 residues.

The genes are TRBV27 and TRBJ1-1; the match to TRBD1 covers 8 bases. Germline V gives CDR1 MNHEY, CDR2 SMNVEV (reference sequence). V dropped 3 bases and J dropped 4; count of bases not matched to a gene: 7. The CDR3 sequence is 15 residues long. The CDR3: CASSFRTGGPTEAFF. CDR3 DNA sequence: TGTGCCAGCAGTTTTCGTACAGGGGGTCCCACTGAAGCTTTCTTT.

The chain employs TRBV5-1 and TRBJ1-2; TRBD1 matches 10 bases. Germline V gene sequence: CDR1 SGHRS, CDR2 YFSETQ. V dropped 3 bases and J dropped 6; count of bases not matched to a gene: 2. The CDR3 consists of 13 residues. CDR3 nucleotides: TGCGCCAGCAGCTCCGGACAGGGGGATGGCTACACCTTC. Amino acids: CASSSGQGDGYTF.